This T cell receptor (beta chain) was sequenced for a study of cytomegalovirus exposure and HLA in healthy donors. This CDR3 comprises 15 residues. The V and J ends lost 1 base and 1 base, in that order; junction bases with no gene match: 1. The germline V gene has CDR1 GTSNPN and CDR2 SVGIG (reference sequence). PCR primers comprised 60 Vbeta and 13 Jbeta primers. Clones were sequenced by immunoSEQ multiplex PCR, and TCRdb holds only the in-frame ones, with some missing. Of 100,000 to 150,000 clones listed, roughly 78% were seen once; the top ten hold under 5%. Sequences were obtained from PBMCs. This receptor was obtained from a man aged 25 to 40 in good health and CMV-seronegative. The V and J genes are TRBV30 and TRBJ2-7; 13 bases agree with TRBD2. The CDR3, as DNA: TGTGCCTGGAGTGGACTAGCGGGGGGTTCCTACGAGCAGTACTTC. Protein sequence: CAWSGLAGGSYEQYF.